This section outlines one T cell receptor (beta chain) sequence together with its context. Its target is not known. The data were obtained in a study of cytotoxic CD8 clonotypes in ibrutinib-treated CLL. As for the study in general: Of the patients, some eleven were relapsed/refractory, about 15 treatment-naive and 17 IGHV unmutated. Results showed some 25 partial and 2 complete responses; following median 68 months, around 14 remained remitted, about 12 advanced. Regarding the study as a whole: Ibrutinib response saw clonality rise, and progression saw it return toward baseline. The times at which samples were taken varied between sustained-remission and progressing patients.

The data were produced by immunoSEQ multiplex PCR, yet TCRdb's version contains in-frame clones alone and is incomplete. The data show 65,000 to 85,000 clones, around four fifths seen once. V gave up 3 bases and J gave up 4 bases, with 7 bases separating them. Germline values: CDR1 LNHDA, CDR2 SQIVND (reference sequence). This CDR3 contains 13 residues. The clonotype originates from a human donor with chronic lymphocytic leukemia. Sample: PBMCs, taken after 24 months of ibrutinib treatment. The chain combines TRBV19 with TRBJ2-1; perhaps TRBD1 as D (5 bases). CDR3 sequence (DNA): TGTGCCAGTAGTATGGGGCGGTACAATGAGCAGTTCTTC. Protein product: CASSMGRYNEQFF.